This T cell receptor (beta chain) was sequenced in a study of response to subunit inactivated influenza vaccine. General observations from the study: Researchers suggested that each seasonal influenza vaccination recruits few new T cells.

This CDR3 comprises 13 residues. V shed 3 bases and J shed 5 bases, with 10 bases lying between them. Germline CDR1 is SGHAT and CDR2 is FQNNGV. Via MiXCR, TCRdb re-called the RT-PCR reads, giving one row per CDR3 protein. Found here are hundreds of thousands of distinct CDR3 sequences, 12% of them singletons; the top ten hold roughly 7.7%. This clonotype was counted at least ten times. Antigen unknown. The chain has TRBV11-2 and TRBJ1-2; D is unclear. The clonotype originates from a man in his fifties or sixties who received an inactivated influenza vaccine. Sequenced material: non-naive T cells sorted from PBMCs, taken approximately 15 days before vaccination. Here the CDR3 DNA reads TGTGCCAGCAGCTTCCGATCCCCATATGGCTACACCTTC. It translates to CASSFRSPYGYTF.